This is a list of T cell receptor beta chains from one sample in a study of identical twins. From the 5' RACE reads, TCRdb called clonotypes with MiXCR, one entry per CDR3 protein. Altogether 1.5 million to 2 million distinct CDR3 sequences are present, roughly 35% being singletons, with the ten largest covering less than 0.35%. What was sequenced was cord blood. The source is a newborn girl in good health. The CDR3 runs from the conserved cysteine through the conserved F or W. A D gene is named only where the DNA matches it firmly. Clone size is given for some rows only: seen once, a few or many times, or a class if the clone is expanded.

d_gene,abundance,v_gene,j_gene,CDR3aa,CDR3nt
.,once,TRBV27,TRBJ2-1,CASLARGQETQFF,TGTGCCAGCCTAGCGCGGGGACAAGAGACCCAGTTCTTC
.,.,TRBV29-1,TRBJ1-5,CSVPGGEGINQPQHF,TGCAGCGTGCCCGGCGGCGAGGGGATCAATCAGCCCCAGCATTTT
TRBD2,.,TRBV29-1,TRBJ2-4,CSVEDRGRAYNEQYF,TGCAGCGTTGAAGATCGCGGGAGGGCCTACAATGAGCAGTACTTC
TRBD2,few,TRBV20-1,TRBJ2-7,CSTRGLAGSYSYEQYF,TGCAGTACAAGGGGACTAGCGGGGAGCTATTCCTACGAGCAGTACTTC
.,few,TRBV20-1,TRBJ2-3,CSARDHSSTDTQYF,TGCAGTGCTAGAGATCATAGCAGCACAGATACGCAGTATTTT
.,few,TRBV20-1,TRBJ2-7,CSARDRSTYEQYF,TGCAGTGCTAGGGACAGATCCACCTACGAGCAGTACTTC
.,few,TRBV30,TRBJ2-7,CAWSSRVSEQYF,TGTGCCTGGAGTAGTAGGGTCTCCGAGCAGTACTTC
TRBD2,.,TRBV10-3,TRBJ2-3,CAISASGRVADTQYF,TGTGCCATCAGTGCTAGCGGGAGGGTGGCAGATACGCAGTATTTT
.,.,TRBV29-1,TRBJ2-1,CSVEDRRRYNEQFF,TGCAGCGTTGAAGATAGGAGGCGGTACAATGAGCAGTTCTTC
TRBD1,few,TRBV27,TRBJ1-6,CASSSGQGPSSYNSPLHF,TGTGCCAGCAGTTCCGGACAGGGCCCGAGCTCCTATAATTCACCCCTCCACTTT
.,.,TRBV5-1,TRBJ2-7,CASSLGYGPDSYNEQYF,TGCGCCAGCAGCTTGGGGTACGGGCCCGATTCCTACAATGAGCAGTACTTC
.,few,TRBV10-3,TRBJ2-1,CAISERTKAYNEQFF,TGTGCCATCAGTGAGCGAACCAAGGCCTACAATGAGCAGTTCTTC
TRBD2,few,TRBV10-3,TRBJ2-7,CAISESLPAGGPYEQYF,TGTGCCATCAGTGAGTCCCTACCAGCGGGAGGGCCCTACGAGCAGTACTTC
TRBD2,few,TRBV5-1,TRBJ2-1,CASMRTSGGNNEQFF,TGCGCCAGCATGCGAACTAGCGGGGGTAACAATGAGCAGTTCTTC
TRBD1,few,TRBV24-1,TRBJ1-6,CATSEPSATGVNNSPLHF,TGTGCCACCAGTGAGCCCTCCGCGACAGGGGTGAATAATTCACCCCTCCACTTT
.,many,TRBV7-2,TRBJ2-1,CASSLETGEQFF,TGTGCCAGCAGCTTAGAAACGGGCGAGCAGTTCTTC
.,.,TRBV5-5,TRBJ1-5,CASAGVGPYNQPQHF,TGTGCCAGCGCCGGAGTGGGGCCGTATAATCAGCCCCAGCATTTT
.,few,TRBV28,TRBJ1-5,CASSRGSIFYSNQPQHF,TGTGCCAGCAGTCGGGGGTCCATATTTTATAGCAATCAGCCCCAGCATTTT
.,many,TRBV12-3/TRBV12-4,TRBJ2-5,CASSLARVQETQYF,TGTGCCAGCAGTTTAGCGAGGGTACAAGAGACCCAGTACTTC
TRBD2,.,TRBV25-1,TRBJ2-3,CASSESGGRPNTQYF,TGTGCCAGCAGTGAATCGGGGGGACGGCCCAATACGCAGTATTTT
.,.,TRBV28,TRBJ2-3,CASSPSTVSDTQYF,TGTGCCAGCAGTCCAAGTACTGTGTCAGATACGCAGTATTTT
TRBD2,.,TRBV3-1,TRBJ2-5,CASFAGGSYNEQYF,TGTGCCAGTTTCGCGGGGGGGTCCTACAATGAGCAGTACTTC
.,.,TRBV4-1,TRBJ2-7,CASSRSPRVNLVYEQYF,TGCGCCAGCAGCCGCTCGCCAAGGGTCAATCTAGTCTACGAGCAGTACTTC
TRBD2,.,TRBV6-2/TRBV6-3,TRBJ2-7,CASTTPGLAYEQYF,TGTGCCAGCACAACTCCGGGACTAGCCTACGAGCAGTACTTC
TRBD2,few,TRBV4-2,TRBJ2-2,CASSRGGFPGELFF,TGTGCCAGCAGCAGGGGAGGGTTCCCCGGGGAGCTGTTTTTT
.,few,TRBV4-1,TRBJ2-5,CASSQMTGYETQYF,TGCGCCAGCAGCCAAATGACAGGATACGAGACCCAGTACTTC
TRBD2,.,TRBV9,TRBJ2-7,CASSTIAGAQGQYF,TGTGCCAGCAGCACAATAGCGGGGGCTCAGGGGCAGTACTTC
TRBD1,.,TRBV20-1,TRBJ1-2,CSAGQGPPYGYTF,TGCAGTGCTGGACAGGGGCCCCCCTATGGCTACACCTTC